The text below deals with one T cell receptor beta chain. The junction differs from germline at one of its ends, possibly a read error. This sample stems from a study of tumor-infiltrating lymphocytes in primary liver carcinoma. The CDR3 consists of 13 residues. CDR1 MNHNS and CDR2 SASEGT come from the germline V gene. Production of TCR beta cDNA used approximately 480 ng total RNA together with a constant-region primer. A slightly modified ARM-PCR protocol with three nested multiplex PCR rounds produced these TCR beta libraries. With TRBV1-TRBV30 forward primers and a C-beta reverse primer, the first two PCR rounds were run for roughly 10 cycles each. Each CDR3 protein gets one entry after TCRdb re-called the multiplex PCR reads with MiXCR. The top ten hold approximately 15% of the sample, which has about 78,000 distinct CDR3 sequences, about two thirds seen once. The roughly 17-32 mg bulk tissue piece was not sorted before simultaneous RNA and DNA extraction.

The V gene is TRBV6-1, the J gene TRBJ1-1, with unresolved D. The clonotype comes from a woman aged 60-75 years with primary liver carcinoma and hepatitis B virus infection. Sequencing used liver tumor tissue from sampling region 4. The subset here: tumor region T4, right-lateral pole. The CDR3 here is CASSENRNAEAFF. The CDR3 DNA reads TGTGCTAGCAGTGAAAATAGAAACGCTGAAGCTTTCTTT.